This T cell receptor beta chain was found in a study of T cell repertoires in cytomegalovirus infection. With 3 bases clipped from V and 3 bases from J, the junction kept 8 bases outside the gene matches. The CDR3 is 16 residues long. Germline lookup yields CDR1 SGHVS and CDR2 FNYEAQ. One entry per CDR3 protein, called by TCRdb with MiXCR from the reads. The data contain about 570,000 distinct CDR3 sequences, approximately 40% of them seen just once; the ten biggest clones take up 48%. A remark on this clonotype: No antigen is known for it.

The specimen comprised cultured PBMCs, sampled from culture after CMV antigen stimulation. The chain carries TRBV7-6 and TRBJ2-1; 7 nucleotides align to TRBD1. The TCR originated in a human donor in good health (CMV status not recorded). Some clones in this sample may be carry-over from other donors' samples. The CDR3 sequence: CASSFRTGAFYNEQFF. DNA of the CDR3: TGTGCCAGCAGCTTTAGGACAGGCGCATTCTACAATGAGCAGTTCTTC.